This TCR beta chain was documented in a study of metastatic and nonmetastatic thyroid tumors. The ends were cut back, 3 bases at V and 8 bases at J, with 13 bases in the middle. The CDR3 spans 14 residues. Germline CDR1 SGHTA, CDR2 FQGNSA. Prior to thyroid surgery, none of the patients had received any treatment. TCRdb reassembled clones from the PCR reads with MiXCR. The repertoire has 70,000 or so clones, about 14% of them found once; the top ten carry less than 8.5%. The sequence came from a male donor with papillary thyroid cancer or a benign thyroid nodule (not recorded which). Some clones in this sample may be carry-over from other donors' samples. V gene TRBV7-2 combines with J gene TRBJ1-4; tentatively, D is TRBD1 (5 bases). Source material: blood. CDR3 nucleotide sequence: TGTGCCAGCAGCTTCGGTGCAGGGAGGGAAAAACTGTTTTTT. It specifies CASSFGAGREKLFF.